This T cell receptor beta chain was retrieved from a study of OX40 agonist ivuxolimab in advanced cancers. Broadly, across the study: Ivuxolimab, which targeted the costimulatory receptor OX40 (CD134), was an agonistic, fully human IgG2 monoclonal antibody. The point of sequencing TCRbeta in the periphery was to test whether ivuxolimab changed TCR sequence diversity and drove clonal T-cell expansion. Of the roughly 52 patients in dose escalation, about 20 had hepatocellular carcinoma, roughly 15 had melanoma, 9 had renal cell carcinoma and 9 had head and neck cancer. Partial responses were achieved by three dose-escalation patients, of whom one had hepatocellular carcinoma and two had cutaneous melanoma. Intravenous ivuxolimab was administered to patients every 2 weeks at six dose levels: 0.01, 0.1, 0.3, 1.5, 3 and 10 mg/kg. The paper describes the monotherapy dose-escalation part (N ≈ 52 patients) of the phase I trial of ivuxolimab. Patients were allowed to have had prior anti-PD-1, anti-PD-L1 or anti-CTLA-4 therapy, and less than 45% of the dose-escalation patients had previously received checkpoint inhibitors. In the dose-escalation cohort, approximately 80% of patients were male, and the mean age was around 60 years with a range of roughly 20 to 80. Overall study outcomes, separate from this receptor: At doses from 0.1 to 3.0 mg/kg, clonal expansion was seen in both CD4+ and CD8+ blood T cells between baseline and week 6. The antigen specificity of the peripheral T cells that underwent clonal expansion was not determined. After ivuxolimab, more expanded clones were found on average in CD8+ T cells than in CD4+ T cells. Low levels of normalized T-cell clonal expansion were also seen in some patients who did not respond. Partial responders in the 0.1-3.0 mg/kg groups had among the lowest normalized peripheral clonal expansion, especially among CD8+ T cells.

The germline V gene specifies SGHRS as CDR1 and YFSETQ as CDR2. V loses 4 bases at its end and J loses 2 bases; junction bases beyond the gene matches: 1. The CDR3 sequence holds 13 residues, the cysteine and phenylalanine included. The kept DNA is CDR3 alone, 39 bases in frame from the first base. Remarks on this clone: The target of this receptor is not known. No qualities accompany the bases; no much larger clone lies one base away.

The trial excluded patients who had a history of autoimmune disease or were on systemic immunosuppression. Peripheral blood for TCR sequencing was drawn from every dose cohort at baseline, at cycle 4 day 1 and at cycle 7 day 1. Samples came from an open-label, multicenter, first-in-human phase I dose-escalation trial of ivuxolimab. Adults with locally advanced or metastatic melanoma, renal cell, hepatocellular, or head and neck squamous cell carcinoma were enrolled in the trial. Before TCR sequencing, CD4+ T cells and CD8+ T cells from peripheral blood were sorted into separate populations. For sequencing of the TCRbeta CDR3 region, genomic DNA was extracted from the sorted cells. TCRbeta CDR3 regions were sequenced using the immunoSEQ Assay. TCRdb took over this immuneACCESS table, retaining in-frame rearrangements with V and J assigned. Such tables are incomplete; in checked studies, under half of the missing clones stem from an unresolved V gene, and the remainder is unexplained. This sample holds fewer than 95,000 clones; about four fifths were observed only once. 0.35% to 0.5% of the sample belongs to the ten largest clones.

The receptor's source is an adult with an advanced solid tumor such as melanoma, head and neck, liver or kidney cancer. Source: CD4+ or CD8+ T cells sorted from blood, taken in a trial of the OX40 agonist ivuxolimab. The chain employs TRBV5-1 and TRBJ2-5; a stretch of 8 junction bases matches TRBD2. The sequence in DNA is TGCGCCAGCAGCCGGGGGGGACAAGAGACCCAGTACTTC. Its protein reads: CASSRGGQETQYF. With the portions outside the CDR3 filled from the reference TRBV5-1 and TRBJ2-5 genes, the complete variable region becomes KAGVTQTPRYLIKTRGQQVTLSCSPISGHRSVSWYQQTPGQGLQFLFEYFSETQRNKGNFPGRFSGRQFSNSRSEMNVSTLELGDSALYLCASSRGGQETQYFGPGTRLLVL.